The source of this T cell receptor (beta chain) is a study of blood T cell repertoires in COVID-19 (TCRdb year 2020). Looking at the study overall: Samples covering the acute and convalescent phases of COVID-19 were provided by collaborators in the United States, Italy and Spain. The dataset comprised deeply sampled blood TCRbeta repertoires from subjects exposed to, actively infected with, or recovered from COVID-19. Samples came from the ongoing ImmuneRACE study (first 160 participants) plus 1,254 subjects from 6 global collaborators. A de-identified subject ID, COVID-19 status, age in years and sex were almost always included in the sample metadata. Where available, HLA class I and class II types were obtained from metadata supplied by the sample provider rather than from assay-based typing. The repertoires were released in a freely available public database meant as a resource for research on the immune response to SARS-CoV-2. The material from the prospective study consisted of cDNA or gDNA derived from T cells, B-cell-depleted T cells, or PBMCs. Beyond this particular receptor, the publication reports: Clinical and demographic metadata were provided uncurated, with the amount varying by source and participant.

V is pruned by 0 bases and J by 8 bases, leaving 2 bases of the junction without a gene match. The CDR3 numbers 13 residues from cysteine through phenylalanine. Only the CDR3 region is kept as DNA, spanning 39 bases read in frame from base 1. CDR1 and CDR2 are drawn from the germline V gene: SGHTA, FQGNSA. On this clone: Its antigen remains undetermined. Per-base qualities were not stored, and no clone one base away is much larger.

TCRbeta CDR3 regions were amplified from genomic DNA using the immunoSEQ Assay, a bias-controlled multiplex PCR. The original methods were these. Nucleated cell counts per sample were estimated from amplification of reference gene primers within the assay. Sequence reads were collapsed and filtered to measure the absolute abundance of every unique TCRbeta CDR3 rearrangement. Productive Simpson clonality was computed per sample as the square root of Simpson's diversity index over productive rearrangements. TCRdb stores this immuneACCESS table with in-frame sequences only. Part of the clones is absent; in the studies checked, under half of the shortfall reflects unresolved V genes, and no reason is known for the rest. V, J and clone size are those of that table, while D and trimming were read from the DNA. For this sample the table gives 150,000 to 200,000 clones, of which 80% to 90% were detected only once. The ten largest clonotypes hold around 2.7% of the sample.

Whole blood was collected in K2EDTA tubes by collaborating institutions according to the institutions' own protocols. For TCRbeta analysis, collaborators shipped samples as frozen whole blood, isolated PBMCs, or DNA extracted from either of those sample types. The chain is assembled from TRBV7-2 and TRBJ1-2; 8 bases in between match TRBD1. Sequencing was performed on peripheral blood. This TCR came from a man in his forties with active or convalescent COVID-19. CDR3 protein: CASSLATGVGYTF. The nucleotides are TGTGCCAGCAGCTTAGCGACAGGGGTCGGCTACACCTTC.